This TCR beta chain is drawn from a study of blood T cells in healthy people across ages (dated by TCRdb to the mid-2010s). Regarding the complete study: In model experiments, template switching captured roughly one uniquely barcoded TCR beta cDNA molecule for every two T cells. To avoid experimental bias, donors of different ages were randomly spread across the sequencing lanes. Using the same blood draw, the study looked at two additional independent replicas of 1 million unique cDNA reads for two donors, one aged 18 to 30 and the other aged 80 or older. Donors were grouped into four age groups: young (average 16 years), middle-aged (approximately 41), aged (62) and long-lived (around 80). Using deep sequencing normalized with unique cDNA molecular identifiers, the study measured how TCR beta repertoire diversity changes with age. On the study overall, not on this receptor specifically: Compared with the aged group, the long-lived group had more naive CD4+ T cells, fewer expanded clones and increased TCR diversity, a pattern suggesting age selection. Because profiling used bulk unsorted PBMCs, naive and antigen-experienced compartments could not be compared conclusively. A strong correlation was found between observed TCR beta diversity and the percentage of naive T cells measured by flow cytometry. Estimates of total diversity based on one million sequenced T cells were regarded as lower bounds and as underestimates. Donor CMV infection status was unknown, potentially confounding age-related changes in expanded clonotypes. As age increased, observed TCR beta diversity per million T cells dropped in a roughly linear way, and a significant reduction was already evident by age about 40.

The approximately 41 donors, aged about 6 to 100 years, were systemically healthy Caucasian individuals from Russia. Approximately 10 milliliters of peripheral blood were collected from each donor into EDTA-treated Vacutainer tubes. Ficoll-Paque density-gradient centrifugation was used to isolate PBMCs, with at least 7 million per sample. Total RNA, at least 6 micrograms per sample, was extracted from PBMCs with Trizol reagent. For every donor, an aliquot of PBMCs went through flow cytometry to measure the percentages of naive CD45RAhigh/CD27high T cells. The library was obtained by 5' RACE. The listed sequencing device is Illumina HiSeq 2500. A second PCR of roughly 7 to 11 cycles was performed with a sample-barcoded 5' primer and a J-beta primer mix. A unique molecular identifier was introduced onto each TCR beta cDNA molecule by a template-switch 5' adaptor carrying 12 random nucleotides. At least 3 million CDR3-containing paired-end reads were obtained from each sample. All of the RNA was converted into first-strand cDNA using the Mint cDNA synthesis kit, with a TRBC-specific oligonucleotide serving as the primer. Following uracil-DNA glycosylase treatment, all cDNA underwent a first 18-cycle PCR with the universal primers M1SS and BC2_uni_R. The source study handled its data this way. Each sample was normalized by randomly selecting 1 million high-quality reads, each carrying a distinct molecular identifier. Instead of being binned into consensus sequences, reads with shared molecular identifiers were discarded. MiTCR, set to a Q25 quality threshold and the strictest error-elimination algorithm, was used for CDR3 identification, clonotype clustering and error correction. Lower-bound total TCR beta diversity was estimated with a nonparametric unseen species model using Euler transformation. TCRdb's own reprocessing of the public reads used fastp at Q25 and MiXCR and kept productive beta chains. Rows merge per CDR3 protein into single entries with the most common DNA and genes. These V and J calls are TCRdb output, not the study's own analysis. The sample table shows approximately 730,000 distinct CDR3 sequences, and approximately 39% are seen once. 20% to 25% of the sample is taken by the ten largest.

Its CDR3 holds 11 amino acids, cysteine through phenylalanine. Only the CDR3 DNA is retained, 33 bases long and in frame from the first base. CDR1 and CDR2 are drawn from the germline V gene (reference sequence): DFQATT, SNEGSKA. This clonotype came up a few times. The antigen it recognizes is unknown. Qualities for individual bases were not recorded, and no much larger clone is one base off. What was sequenced was blood. The TCR was taken from a woman aged 60-75 years in good health. The sequence joins TRBV20-1 to TRBJ2-4; no D segment can be confidently identified. The assigned J gene may be wrong: the sequence end matches TRBJ2-7 better. The CDR3 sequence is CSATETYEQYF. The nucleotides read TGCAGTGCTACCGAGACCTACGAGCAGTACTTC.